This paragraph reports one T cell receptor (beta chain). RNA in amounts of 0.5 to 1 ug was reverse transcribed with random hexamers. The TCR beta CDR3 was amplified by immunoSEQ multiplex PCR across 54 Vbeta, 13 Jbeta. TCRdb processed the immunoSEQ multiplex PCR reads anew with MiXCR; each CDR3 protein has one entry. The sample holds some 200,000 distinct CDR3 sequences; about 94% are singletons and the top ten take 0.075% to 0.1%. These data come from a study of CD8 T cells in Susac syndrome. As for the study in general: Patients with Susac syndrome who were sequenced included six with active disease and 8 or 9 in remission.

This CDR3 is built from 17 residues. Germline CDR1 reads SEHNR; CDR2 reads FQNEAQ (reference sequence). V gave up 8 bases and J gave up 1 base, with 20 bases separating them. The specimen was CD4+ T cells from PBMCs. The clonotype originates from a human donor with Susac syndrome. The V gene is TRBV7-9, the J gene TRBJ2-2; perhaps TRBD2 as D (6 bases). The CDR3 loop is CASQTTGVRLNTGELFF. CDR3 coding DNA: TGTGCCAGCCAGACGACGGGGGTTAGGCTGAACACCGGGGAGCTGTTTTTT. Variable domain in full (rest from reference TRBV7-9 and TRBJ2-2): DTGVSQNPRHKITKRGQNVTFRCDPISEHNRLYWYRQTLGQGPEFLTYFQNEAQLEKSRLLSDRFSAERPKGSFSTLEIQRTEQGDSAMYLCASQTTGVRLNTGELFFGEGSRLTVL.